The clone carrying this TCR beta chain was recorded once. Trimming left V 1 base short and J 3 bases short, with 15 bases between. CDR3 size: 16 residues. Looked up from germline, CDR1 is SEHNR and CDR2 is FQNEAQ (reference sequence). Resolution of symptoms, clearance, or two negative PCRs was present in recovered Cohort 3 donors. These data are taken from a study of blood T cell repertoires in COVID-19. Study in general: Sites in the United States, Italy and Spain provided acute and convalescent COVID-19 samples. In each case, the material was cDNA or gDNA derived from T cells, B-cell-depleted T cells, or PBMCs.

TCRdb's copy holds only in-frame clones and misses some; the assay was immunoSEQ multiplex PCR. Here the sample spans about 320,000 clones, roughly 88% being singletons. This clonotype was sampled from a man aged 25-45 years who had recovered from COVID-19. The specimen was PBMCs or T cells enriched from blood (not recorded which). This chain links TRBV7-9 with TRBJ1-1, with a tentative D call TRBD1 (5 bases). The CDR3, as DNA: TGTGCCAGCAGCTTAGTCGACAGTGGGAAGGACACTGAAGCTTTCTTT. Translated: CASSLVDSGKDTEAFF.